These 30 T cell receptor beta chains came from one sample sequenced in a study of T cells in narcolepsy. Generated by immunoSEQ multiplex PCR, the TCRdb table keeps only in-frame clones and is missing some. The sample carries 34,000 or so clones, roughly three quarters recorded once. Material for sequencing was memory (CD45RA-) CD4+ T cells from blood. Every receptor here comes from a human donor in good health.

The J gene is TRBJ2-5, the V gene TRBV27; a possible D gene is TRBD1 (6 bases). CDR1 and CDR2 from the germline V gene are MNHEY and SMNVEV (reference sequence). CDR3 length: 13 amino acids. V was shortened by 8 bases and J by 4 bases, with 14 bases between the two germline ends. Here the CDR3 reads CASSDRKTETQYF. The CDR3 DNA follows: TGTGCCAGCTCAGACAGGAAAACAGAGACCCAGTACTTC.

The V gene is TRBV10-3, the J gene TRBJ1-2; no clear D. V lost 3 bases and J lost 3, with 14 bases in between. Per the germline V gene, CDR1 is ENHRY and CDR2 is SYGVKD. The CDR3 totals 15 residues. The CDR3 nucleotides are TGTGCCATCAGTGATTCTTCAGAGGCCCACTATGGCTACACCTTC. Translating gives CAISDSSEAHYGYTF.

This rearrangement joins TRBV18 to TRBJ2-7; 7 bases align to TRBD1. CDR3 length: 16 amino acids. Germline V gene data show CDR1 as KGHSH and CDR2 as LQKENI. V lost 0 bases to trimming and J lost 6 bases; unmatched junction nucleotides: 11. The CDR3 sequence is CASSPPSGQPHGEQYF. The CDR3 DNA sequence: TGTGCCAGCTCACCACCGTCGGGACAGCCACACGGCGAGCAGTACTTC.

The chain couples TRBV18 to TRBJ1-3; 7 nucleotides match TRBD1. This CDR3 region has 15 residues. With V trimmed by 4 bases and J by 0 bases, 3 bases remained unmatched. Looked up from germline, CDR1 is KGHSH and CDR2 is LQKENI. Here the CDR3 DNA reads TGTGCCAGCTCACTGGACAGGAGCTCTGGAAACACCATATATTTT. It specifies CASSLDRSSGNTIYF.

The rearrangement joins TRBV7-7 to TRBJ2-3; D gene uncertain. The germline gives CDR1 SSHAT, CDR2 FNYEAQ (reference sequence). V was clipped by 4 bases and J by 2 bases, with 7 bases between them. This CDR3 contains 13 residues. CDR3 coding DNA: TGTGCCAGCAGCTCCGGCCCCACAGATACGCAGTATTTT. Protein sequence: CASSSGPTDTQYF.

The chain couples TRBV7-2 to TRBJ2-7; D is unresolved. V was clipped by 1 base and J by 7 bases, with 8 bases between them. Germline CDR1 reads SGHTA; CDR2 reads FQGNSA. This CDR3 spans 12 amino acids. The CDR3 DNA is TGTGCCAGCAGCTTAGGGGTAGGGGAGCAGTACTTC. This encodes CASSLGVGEQYF.

CDR3 in amino acids: CASSVLGGADTQYF. In nucleotides, the CDR3 is TGTGCCAGCTCAGTCCTAGGCGGGGCAGATACGCAGTATTTT. The chain uses TRBV18 and TRBJ2-3; TRBD2 might be the D (6 bases). Trimming took off 5 bases at V and 4 bases at J, with 13 bases between the two ends. Germline V gene lookup returns CDR1 KGHSH and CDR2 LQKENI. This CDR3 has 14 amino acids.

The gene calls are TRBV30 and TRBJ2-7; D gene unclear. Trimming pared 0 bases from V and 2 bases from J, leaving 11 bases between. This CDR3 comprises 14 residues. Per germline, CDR1 GTSNPN and CDR2 SVGIG (reference sequence). The CDR3 spells CAWSVIGGTYEQYF. Written as DNA, the CDR3 is TGTGCCTGGAGTGTAATCGGCGGAACCTACGAGCAGTACTTC.

The rearrangement links TRBV19 to TRBJ2-2; D unclear. The CDR3 runs to 12 residues. V dropped 2 bases and J dropped 8 bases, with 6 bases sitting between them. Germline CDR1 LNHDA, CDR2 SQIVND (reference sequence). CDR3 coding DNA: TGTGCCAGTAGTATACGAGAAGGGGAGCTGTTTTTT. Translating gives CASSIREGELFF.

V is TRBV19 and J is TRBJ1-5; D is possibly TRBD1 (5 bases). This CDR3 is built from 14 residues. Trimming left V 7 bases short and J 7 bases short, with 17 bases between. Germline values: CDR1 LNHDA, CDR2 SQIVND (reference sequence). In nucleotides, the CDR3 is TGTGCCAGTATGGATGGGGGAAGGGGACAGCCCCAGCATTTT. Protein sequence: CASMDGGRGQPQHF.

This chain joins TRBV10-3 and TRBJ2-1; D is unclear. Germline CDR1 and CDR2: ENHRY and SYGVKD. This CDR3 is 13 amino acids long. The V end lost 4 bases, the J end lost 7 bases, and 11 bases lay between the germline ends. CDR3 in amino acids: CAISARLENEQFF. CDR3 DNA: TGTGCCATCAGTGCGAGGTTAGAAAATGAGCAGTTCTTC.

The rearrangement links TRBV6-5 to TRBJ1-1; D is uncertain. The CDR3 runs to 12 residues. From germline, CDR1 is MNHEY and CDR2 SVGAGI. The V gene lost 5 bases and the J gene lost 1 base, with 5 bases spanning the gap. The CDR3 DNA follows: TGTGCCAGCAGTGGCCGGAACACTGAAGCTTTCTTT. Its protein is CASSGRNTEAFF.

The CDR3 loop reads CASSRSGRVTDTQYF. CDR3 bases: TGTGCCAGCAGTCGCAGCGGGAGGGTCACAGATACGCAGTATTTT. This chain uses TRBV27 with TRBJ2-3, with 10 bases lining up with TRBD2. The germline gives CDR1 MNHEY, CDR2 SMNVEV (reference sequence). Trimming cost V 5 bases and J 2 bases; bases outside gene matches: 4. The CDR3 sequence is 15 residues long.

Notes on this clone: A junction boundary mismatches the germline segment, possibly from a read error. V is TRBV5-4 and J is TRBJ2-3; D is undetermined. The CDR3 is 14 residues long. Germline V gene sequence: CDR1 SGHNT, CDR2 YYREEE (reference sequence). CDR3 residues: CASSPNGRARYAVF. CDR3 bases: TGTGCCAGCAGCCCTAATGGAAGGGCCAGATACGCAGTATTT.

This chain uses TRBV7-2 with TRBJ2-7; TRBD2 agrees at 9 bases. There are 14 residues in the CDR3. Germline V CDR1 and CDR2: SGHTA, FQGNSA. V trimming: 5 bases; J trimming: 4 bases; junction bases outside the gene matches: 6. The CDR3: CASSETSGVYEQYF. The CDR3 region has the DNA TGTGCCAGCAGCGAGACTAGCGGAGTATACGAGCAGTACTTC.

The genes are TRBV4-1 and TRBJ1-5, with D hard to call. CDR3 length: 15 residues. CDR1 MGHRA and CDR2 YSYEKL come from the germline V gene. The V end was cut by 1 base, the J end by 4 bases, with 11 bases between. CDR3 protein: CASSQGDTYNQPQHF. The CDR3 region has the DNA TGCGCCAGCAGCCAAGGAGACACCTATAATCAGCCCCAGCATTTT.

This clone has only a few counts. The chain combines TRBV5-8 with TRBJ1-2; 10 bases match TRBD1. The junction had 14 bases not matched to a gene; V was cut back by 4 bases and J by 8 bases. The CDR3 runs 16 residues. From germline, CDR1 is SGHTS and CDR2 YDEGEE. The CDR3 sequence: CASSQDRGRLGLGYTF. CDR3 DNA sequence: TGTGCCAGCAGCCAAGACAGGGGGCGATTGGGTCTAGGCTACACCTTC. Full variable domain (remainder filled in from reference TRBV5-8 and TRBJ1-2): EAGVTQSPTHLIKTRGQQATLRCSPISGHTSVYWYQQALGLGLQFLLWYDEGEERNRGNFPPRFSGRQFPNYSSELNVNALELEDSALYLCASSQDRGRLGLGYTFGSGTRLTVV.

The chain links TRBV6-6 to TRBJ1-2; maybe TRBD1 (6 bases). Per the germline V gene, CDR1 is MNHNY and CDR2 is SVGAGI (reference sequence). The CDR3 sequence is 15 residues long. The V and J ends lost 0 bases and 5 bases respectively, with 13 bases between them. CDR3 in DNA: TGTGCCAGCAGTTACTCGTCAGGGGTGGAATATGGCTACACCTTC. This gives the protein CASSYSSGVEYGYTF.

V is TRBV5-1 and J is TRBJ1-4; D possibly corresponds to TRBD1 (5 bases). V shed 4 bases and J shed 4 bases, with 11 bases lying between them. Germline CDR1 and CDR2: SGHRS and YFSETQ. The CDR3 loop spans 14 amino acids. Here the CDR3 DNA reads TGCGCCAGCAGCCTAGGGGCCGGTAATGAAAAACTGTTTTTT. It codes for CASSLGAGNEKLFF.

The genes are TRBV19 and TRBJ1-5, with 7 bases fitting TRBD1. Germline V CDR1 and CDR2: LNHDA, SQIVND (reference sequence). After removal of 10 bases from V and 2 bases from J, the junction contained 11 bases not matched to a gene. CDR3 size: 15 residues. The CDR3 coding sequence is TGTGCCACATACTCTCCGGGACAGCGCAATCAGCCCCAGCATTTT. Protein product: CATYSPGQRNQPQHF. The full variable domain, in which reference TRBV19 and TRBJ1-5 provide the parts outside the CDR3, is DGGITQSPKYLFRKEGQNVTLSCEQNLNHDAMYWYRQDPGQGLRLIYYSQIVNDFQKGDIAEGYSVSREKKESFPLTVTSAQKNPTAFYLCATYSPGQRNQPQHFGDGTRLSIL.

The chain employs TRBV30 and TRBJ1-6; tentative D call: TRBD1 (5 bases). Between the trimmed V and J ends, which lost 1 base and 10 bases, there was a span of 20 bases. In germline, CDR1 is GTSNPN, CDR2 SVGIG (reference sequence). This CDR3 spans 16 amino acids. For the CDR3, the DNA is TGTGCCTGGAGTGGGGGCAGATTAGACCTCAGGTCACCCCTCCACTTT. It encodes CAWSGGRLDLRSPLHF.

The chain employs TRBV19 and TRBJ2-1, with 9 bases lining up with TRBD2. The germline CDR1 and CDR2 sequences are LNHDA and SQIVND (reference sequence). The length of the CDR3 is 17 residues. Trimming at V came to 7 bases and at J to 4 bases, leaving 14 bases not matched to a gene. The CDR3 nucleotides are TGTGCCAGTACTCGACTGAAGACTAGCGGAAGTTACAATGAGCAGTTCTTC. Protein sequence: CASTRLKTSGSYNEQFF.

The chain employs TRBV19 and TRBJ1-5; D remains ambiguous. CDR3 length equals 14 residues. Trimming removed 2 bases from V and 7 bases from J, with 12 bases in between. Germline V gene data show CDR1 as LNHDA and CDR2 as SQIVND (reference sequence). The chain's CDR3 is CASSIKGERQPQHF. CDR3 nucleotides: TGTGCCAGTAGTATAAAAGGTGAGAGGCAGCCCCAGCATTTT.

The rearrangement links TRBV9 to TRBJ1-2; D is perhaps TRBD1 (6 bases). The CDR3 is made up of 15 amino acids. The germline V gene has CDR1 SGDLS and CDR2 YYNGEE. Trimming left V 3 bases short and J 4 bases short, with 16 bases between. DNA for the CDR3: TGTGCCAGCAGCGCGAGCTCACAGGGCATCTATGGCTACACCTTC. Amino acid sequence: CASSASSQGIYGYTF.

The chain combines TRBV19 with TRBJ2-6, with D possibly being TRBD2 (5 bases). Between the trimmed V and J ends, which lost 6 bases and 1 base, there was a span of 7 bases. The CDR3 spans 14 residues. Germline CDR1 LNHDA, CDR2 SQIVND (reference sequence). The CDR3 loop reads CASRPGSGANVLTF. The CDR3 bases are TGTGCCAGTAGACCGGGATCTGGGGCCAACGTCCTGACTTTC.

V gene TRBV28 combines with J gene TRBJ1-2; possible D gene TRBD1, 5 bases. Germline V CDR1 and CDR2: MDHEN, SYDVKM. There are 13 residues in the CDR3. The V gene lost 4 bases and the J gene lost 8 bases, with 14 bases spanning the gap. CDR3 nucleotide sequence: TGTGCCAGCAGTTGGGGCACGGGTAAGGGCTACACCTTC. This sequence encodes CASSWGTGKGYTF.

This clone was observed a single time. The chain joins TRBV7-8 to TRBJ2-7, with D possibly TRBD1 on 6 matching bases. The CDR3 loop spans 15 amino acids. Trimming took 1 base from V and 2 from J, leaving 12 bases between them. Per germline, CDR1 SGHVS and CDR2 FQNEAQ. Here the CDR3 reads CASSLVEDRAYEQYF. CDR3 DNA: TGTGCCAGCAGCTTAGTTGAGGACAGAGCCTACGAGCAGTACTTC.

The chain links TRBV5-4 to TRBJ1-1; possible D gene TRBD1, 5 bases. Trimming cost V 0 bases and J 1 base, with 10 bases left between them. Per germline, CDR1 SGHNT and CDR2 YYREEE (reference sequence). The CDR3 covers 15 residues. CDR3 protein: CASSLVAGQNTEAFF. The CDR3 bases are TGTGCCAGCAGCTTGGTGGCAGGGCAGAACACTGAAGCTTTCTTT. The complete variable domain, with remaining parts taken from reference TRBV5-4 and TRBJ1-1, reads ETGVTQSPTHLIKTRGQQVTLRCSSQSGHNTVSWYQQALGQGPQFIFQYYREEENGRGNFPPRFSGLQFPNYSSELNVNALELDDSALYLCASSLVAGQNTEAFFGQGTRLTVV.

V is TRBV6-1 and J is TRBJ1-4, with D unresolved. Germline V CDR1 and CDR2: MNHNS, SASEGT. Trimming stripped 3 bases from V and 8 bases from J, with 13 bases between. The CDR3 runs 14 residues. The CDR3: CASSEGTGGEKLFF. CDR3 nucleotide sequence: TGTGCCAGCAGTGAGGGAACGGGCGGAGAAAAACTGTTTTTT.

The J gene is TRBJ1-5, the V gene TRBV6-6, with D perhaps TRBD1 (6 bases). The length of the CDR3 is 14 residues. Trimming took 6 bases from V and 5 from J, leaving 14 bases between them. Germline CDR1 MNHNY, CDR2 SVGAGI (reference sequence). CDR3 nucleotides: TGTGCCAGCAGCCTCTCCGGGGGGCATCAGCCCCAGCATTTT. It specifies CASSLSGGHQPQHF.